The next 7 T cell receptor beta chains were all read from a single sample in a study of persistence of HIV-infected CD4 T cells. Cells were stimulated nonspecifically with anti-CD3/anti-CD28 magnetic beads. Responding CD4+ T cells were sorted by upregulation of both CD40 ligand and CD69. Their recognized antigens are unknown. Sequencing used immunoSEQ version 4 in survey mode. Assay used: immunoSEQ multiplex PCR; TCRdb lists only in-frame clones, some missing. Here the sample spans 35,000 to 50,000 clones, roughly nine tenths being singletons. The sample consisted of CD4+ T cells sorted from PBMCs after roughly 18-hour stimulation, taken from a patient who received antiretroviral therapy. Source of these receptors: an adult man with HIV who was CMV-seropositive.

This clone came up once. The chain couples TRBV15 to TRBJ2-1, with D tentatively TRBD2 (6 bases). V lost 0 bases, J lost 7 bases, and 25 bases lay in between. The CDR3 sequence is 19 residues long. Looked up from germline, CDR1 is LNHNV and CDR2 is YYDKDF (reference sequence). The CDR3 DNA is TGTGCCACCAGCAGAGATCGAGTAGGGCGGGACCCTAGGGGAAATGAGCAGTTCTTC. The encoded protein is CATSRDRVGRDPRGNEQFF.

The sample holds one count of this clone. The V gene is TRBV2, the J gene TRBJ2-7, with D tentatively TRBD1 (6 bases). The germline V gene has CDR1 SNHLY and CDR2 FYNNEI. CDR3 length: 13 amino acids. The V end was cut by 7 bases, the J end by 3 bases, with 13 bases between. The CDR3 spells CASTETGFYEQYF. CDR3 bases: TGTGCCAGCACCGAAACAGGGTTCTACGAGCAGTACTTC.

This clone was found a few times. The chain links TRBV4-1 to TRBJ1-5; D not certain. Germline V gene sequence: CDR1 MGHRA, CDR2 YSYEKL. V was shortened by 1 base and J by 4 bases, with 8 bases between the two germline ends. The CDR3 consists of 14 residues. The CDR3, as DNA: TGCGCCAGCAGCCAAGGGATGACGAATCAGCCCCAGCATTTT. It translates to CASSQGMTNQPQHF.

The chain uses TRBV19 and TRBJ2-3; D unclear. The V and J ends lost 7 bases and 1 base respectively, with 12 bases between them. The CDR3 has 14 amino acids. The germline V gene has CDR1 LNHDA and CDR2 SQIVND (reference sequence). The CDR3, as DNA: TGTGCCAGTACGAATGCGGTTGGCACAGATACGCAGTATTTT. Protein sequence: CASTNAVGTDTQYF.

This rearrangement joins TRBV14 to TRBJ2-2; TRBD1 might be the D (6 bases). The germline CDR1 and CDR2 sequences are SGHDN and FVKESK. V was cut by 1 base and J by 2 bases, with 8 bases left in between. The CDR3 loop spans 15 amino acids. In nucleotides, the CDR3 is TGTGCCAGCAGCCAAGGACAGGACAACACCGGGGAGCTGTTTTTT. This sequence encodes CASSQGQDNTGELFF.

As for this clone: Germline and junction disagree at one end, which may indicate a read error. The genes are TRBV7-3 and TRBJ1-6; the D is unclear. The length of the CDR3 is 14 residues. The germline V gene encodes CDR1 SGHTA and CDR2 FQGTGA. This CDR3 is CASSITTRNSPLHF. The DNA of the CDR3 is TGTGCCAGCAGCATAACCACCCGGAATTCACCCCTCCACTTT.

The rearrangement joins TRBV28 to TRBJ1-2, with D possibly being TRBD1 (6 bases). Germline V gene lookup returns CDR1 MDHEN and CDR2 SYDVKM. The CDR3 is made up of 13 amino acids. V lost 8 bases to trimming and J lost 0 bases, with 10 bases between them. CDR3 DNA sequence: TGTGCCAGCGGGGGGGCCTCTAACTATGGCTACACCTTC. It is translated as CASGGASNYGYTF.